This T cell receptor beta chain was sequenced in a study of T cell repertoires in cytomegalovirus infection. A single record per CDR3 protein comes from TCRdb applying MiXCR to the reads. Found here are roughly 340,000 distinct CDR3 sequences, roughly 28% of them singletons; the top ten hold roughly 20%. This clonotype occurred many times. What it recognizes is unknown. The sequences come from cultured PBMCs, collected from culture after CMV antigen stimulation. The receptor was isolated from a human donor in good health (CMV status not recorded). Some clones in this sample may be carry-over from other donors' samples.

The CDR3 spells CASSQLTGGYEQYF. The CDR3 nucleotides are TGTGCCAGCAGCCAGCTGACAGGGGGCTACGAGCAGTACTTC. V and J are TRBV7-8 and TRBJ2-7, with TRBD1 identical over 9 bases. In germline, CDR1 is SGHVS, CDR2 FQNEAQ. V shed 5 bases, J shed 3 bases, and the junction held 5 bases outside the gene matches. CDR3 size: 14 residues.